The TCR beta chain under discussion was sequenced for a study of T cell changes during pregnancy in multiple sclerosis. Method: immunoSEQ multiplex PCR; TCRdb's copy keeps in-frame clones and lacks some. The profile shows some 55,000 clones, about 91% of them singletons. The CDR3 covers 16 residues. V shed 6 bases, J shed 3 bases, and the junction held 12 bases outside the gene matches. In germline, CDR1 is MRHNA, CDR2 SNTAGT. This specimen was peripheral blood, taken after pregnancy. The receptor comes from a female donor in good health, enrolled as a control in a pregnancy study. V gene TRBV6-4 combines with J gene TRBJ2-5; 8 bases are a match to TRBD2. CDR3 nucleotide sequence: TGTGCCAGCAGGCCTCCGGGGGGGCGGATCAAAGAGACCCAGTACTTC. Translating gives CASRPPGGRIKETQYF.